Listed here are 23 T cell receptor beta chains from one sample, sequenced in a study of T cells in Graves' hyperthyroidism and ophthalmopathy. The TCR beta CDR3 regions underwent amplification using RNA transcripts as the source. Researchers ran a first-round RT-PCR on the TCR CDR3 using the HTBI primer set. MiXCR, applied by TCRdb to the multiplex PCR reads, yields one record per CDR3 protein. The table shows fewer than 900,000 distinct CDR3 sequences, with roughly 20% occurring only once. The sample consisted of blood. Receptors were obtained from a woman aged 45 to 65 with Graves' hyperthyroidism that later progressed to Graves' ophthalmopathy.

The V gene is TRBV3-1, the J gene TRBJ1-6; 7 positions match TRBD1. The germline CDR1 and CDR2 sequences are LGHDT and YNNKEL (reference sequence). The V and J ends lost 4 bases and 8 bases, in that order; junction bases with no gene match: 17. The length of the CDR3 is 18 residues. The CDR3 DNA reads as TGTGCCAGCAGCCGCAAAGGACAGGCGGCTATAGGTGATTCACCCCTCCACTTT. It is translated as CASSRKGQAAIGDSPLHF.

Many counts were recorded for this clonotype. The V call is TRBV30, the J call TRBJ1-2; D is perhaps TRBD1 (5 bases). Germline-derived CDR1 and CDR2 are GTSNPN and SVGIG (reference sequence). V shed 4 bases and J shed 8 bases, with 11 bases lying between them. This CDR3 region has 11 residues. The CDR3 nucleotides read TGTGCCTGGAATCGAGGGGAAGGCTACACCTTC. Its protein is CAWNRGEGYTF.

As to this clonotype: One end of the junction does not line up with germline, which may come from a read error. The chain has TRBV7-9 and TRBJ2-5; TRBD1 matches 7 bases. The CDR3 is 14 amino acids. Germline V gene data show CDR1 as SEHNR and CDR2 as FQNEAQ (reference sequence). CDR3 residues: CASSLLGGQETRYF. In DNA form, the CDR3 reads TGTGCCAGCAGCTTATTAGGGGGCCAAGAGACCCGGTACTTC.

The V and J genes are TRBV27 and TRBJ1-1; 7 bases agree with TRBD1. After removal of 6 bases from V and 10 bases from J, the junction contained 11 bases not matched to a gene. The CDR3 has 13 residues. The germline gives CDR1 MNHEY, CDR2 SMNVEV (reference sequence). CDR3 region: CASRHTLDRIAFF. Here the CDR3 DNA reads TGTGCCAGCAGGCACACCTTGGACAGGATAGCTTTCTTT.

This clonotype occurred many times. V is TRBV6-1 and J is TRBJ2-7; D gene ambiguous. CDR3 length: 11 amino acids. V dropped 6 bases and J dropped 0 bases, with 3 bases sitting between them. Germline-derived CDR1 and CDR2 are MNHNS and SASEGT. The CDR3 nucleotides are TGTGCCAGCAGGCGCTCCTACGAGCAGTACTTC. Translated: CASRRSYEQYF.

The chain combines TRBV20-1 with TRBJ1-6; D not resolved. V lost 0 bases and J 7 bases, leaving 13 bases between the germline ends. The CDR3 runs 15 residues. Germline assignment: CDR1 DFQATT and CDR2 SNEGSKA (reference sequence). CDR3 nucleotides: TGCAGTGCTAGAGAACCCCGGGAGAACAATTCACCCCTCCACTTT. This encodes CSAREPRENNSPLHF.

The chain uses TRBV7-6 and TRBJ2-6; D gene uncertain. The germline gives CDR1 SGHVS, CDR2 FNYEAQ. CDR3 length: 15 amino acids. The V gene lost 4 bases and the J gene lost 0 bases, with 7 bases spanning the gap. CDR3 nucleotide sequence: TGTGCCAGCAGCTCTTACAACTCTGGGGCCAACGTCCTGACTTTC. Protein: CASSSYNSGANVLTF.

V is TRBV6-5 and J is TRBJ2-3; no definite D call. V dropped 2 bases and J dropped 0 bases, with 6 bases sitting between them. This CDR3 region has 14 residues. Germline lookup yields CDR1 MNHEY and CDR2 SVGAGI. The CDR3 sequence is CASSYAISTDTQYF. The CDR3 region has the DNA TGTGCCAGCAGTTACGCCATCAGCACAGATACGCAGTATTTT.

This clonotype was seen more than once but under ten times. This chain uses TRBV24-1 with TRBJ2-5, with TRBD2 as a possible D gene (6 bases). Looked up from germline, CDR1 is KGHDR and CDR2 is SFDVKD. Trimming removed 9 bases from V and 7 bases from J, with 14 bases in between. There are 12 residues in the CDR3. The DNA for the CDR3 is TGTGCCACCGCGGCGGTGGGGGGGACCCAGTACTTC. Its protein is CATAAVGGTQYF.

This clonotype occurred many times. The CDR3 reads CASSEVFRFTEYGYTF. The CDR3, as DNA: TGTGCCAGCAGTGAAGTATTTCGGTTTACAGAATATGGCTACACCTTC. The chain recombines TRBV6-1 with TRBJ1-2, with unresolved D. Trimming left V 1 base short and J 5 bases short, with 17 bases between. The germline gives CDR1 MNHNS, CDR2 SASEGT. The CDR3 consists of 16 residues.

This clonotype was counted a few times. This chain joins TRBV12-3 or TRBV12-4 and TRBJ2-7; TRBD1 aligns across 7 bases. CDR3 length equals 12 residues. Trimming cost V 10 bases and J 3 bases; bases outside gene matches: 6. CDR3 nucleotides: TGTGCCACAGGGACAGCCTTCTACGAGCAGTACTTC. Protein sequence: CATGTAFYEQYF.

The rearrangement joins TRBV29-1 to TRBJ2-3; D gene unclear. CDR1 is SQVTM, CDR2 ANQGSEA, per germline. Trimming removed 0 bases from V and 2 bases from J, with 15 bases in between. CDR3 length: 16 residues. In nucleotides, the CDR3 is TGCAGCGTTGAAGATCACACACCCCCCGCCACAGATACGCAGTATTTT. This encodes CSVEDHTPPATDTQYF.

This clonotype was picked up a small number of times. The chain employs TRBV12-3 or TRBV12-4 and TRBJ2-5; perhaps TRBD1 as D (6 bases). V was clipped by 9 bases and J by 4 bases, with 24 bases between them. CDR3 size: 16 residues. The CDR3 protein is CASTHPDRLLGETQYF. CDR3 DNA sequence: TGTGCCAGTACCCATCCCGACAGGCTACTCGGAGAGACCCAGTACTTC.

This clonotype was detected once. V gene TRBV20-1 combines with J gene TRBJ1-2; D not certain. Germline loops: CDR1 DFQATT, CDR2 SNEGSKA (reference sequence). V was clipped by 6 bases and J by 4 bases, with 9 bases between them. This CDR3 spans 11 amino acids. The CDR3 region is CSAPQAYGYTF. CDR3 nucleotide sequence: TGCAGTGCCCCGCAGGCCTATGGCTACACCTTC.

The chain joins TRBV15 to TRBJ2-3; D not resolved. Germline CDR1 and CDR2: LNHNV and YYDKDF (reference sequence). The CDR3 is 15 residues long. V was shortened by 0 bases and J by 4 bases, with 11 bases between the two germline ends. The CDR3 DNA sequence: TGTGCCACCAGCAGAGAGATCACCGCCCCAGATACGCAGTATTTT. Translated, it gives CATSREITAPDTQYF.

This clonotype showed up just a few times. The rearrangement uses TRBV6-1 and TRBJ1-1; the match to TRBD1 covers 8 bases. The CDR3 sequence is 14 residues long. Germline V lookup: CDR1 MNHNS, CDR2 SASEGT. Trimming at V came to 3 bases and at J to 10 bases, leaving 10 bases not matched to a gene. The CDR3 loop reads CASSETGAASGAFF. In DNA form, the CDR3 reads TGTGCCAGCAGTGAGACAGGGGCAGCCTCGGGAGCTTTCTTT.

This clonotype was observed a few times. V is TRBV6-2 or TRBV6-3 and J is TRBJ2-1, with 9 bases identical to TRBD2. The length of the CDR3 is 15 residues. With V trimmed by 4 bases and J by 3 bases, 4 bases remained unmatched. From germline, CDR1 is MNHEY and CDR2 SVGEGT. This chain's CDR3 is CASSLAGVFYNEQFF. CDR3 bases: TGTGCCAGCAGTTTAGCGGGGGTTTTCTACAATGAGCAGTTCTTC.

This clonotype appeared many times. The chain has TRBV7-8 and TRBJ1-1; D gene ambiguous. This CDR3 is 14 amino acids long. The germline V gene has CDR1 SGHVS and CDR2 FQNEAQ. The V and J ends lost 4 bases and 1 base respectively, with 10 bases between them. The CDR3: CASSSSRENTEAFF. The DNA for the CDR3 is TGTGCCAGCAGCTCCTCACGGGAGAACACTGAAGCTTTCTTT.

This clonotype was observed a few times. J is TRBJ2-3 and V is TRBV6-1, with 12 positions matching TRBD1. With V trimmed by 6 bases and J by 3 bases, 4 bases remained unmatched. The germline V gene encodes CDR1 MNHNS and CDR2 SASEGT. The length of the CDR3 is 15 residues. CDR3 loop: CASSGTGGLTDTQYF. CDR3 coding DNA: TGTGCCAGCAGCGGGACAGGGGGCTTAACAGATACGCAGTATTTT.

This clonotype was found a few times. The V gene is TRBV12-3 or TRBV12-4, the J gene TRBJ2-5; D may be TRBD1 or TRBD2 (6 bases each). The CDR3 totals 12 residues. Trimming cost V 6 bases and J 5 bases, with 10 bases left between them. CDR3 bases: TGTGCCAGCAGGGACAGCGGGGAGACCCAGTACTTC. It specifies CASRDSGETQYF.

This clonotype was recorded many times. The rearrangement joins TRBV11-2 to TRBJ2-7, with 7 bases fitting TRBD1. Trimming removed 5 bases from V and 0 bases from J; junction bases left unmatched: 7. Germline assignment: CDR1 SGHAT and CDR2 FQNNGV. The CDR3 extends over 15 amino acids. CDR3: CASSRNRDSSYEQYF. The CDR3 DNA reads TGTGCCAGCAGCCGAAACCGGGACAGCTCCTACGAGCAGTACTTC.

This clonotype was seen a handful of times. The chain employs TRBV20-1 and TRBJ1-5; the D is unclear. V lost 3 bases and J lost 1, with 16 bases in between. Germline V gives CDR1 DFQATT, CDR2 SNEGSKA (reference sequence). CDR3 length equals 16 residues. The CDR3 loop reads CSARTAGASSNQPQHF. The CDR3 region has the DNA TGCAGTGCTAGGACTGCCGGCGCATCGAGCAATCAGCCCCAGCATTTT.

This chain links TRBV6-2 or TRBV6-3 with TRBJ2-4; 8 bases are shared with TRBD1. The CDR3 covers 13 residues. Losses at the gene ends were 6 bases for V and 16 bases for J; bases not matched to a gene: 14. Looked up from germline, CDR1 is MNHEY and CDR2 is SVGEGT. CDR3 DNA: TGTGCCAGCAGCCCACTCCCCGGGACAGGAGAATACTTC. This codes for CASSPLPGTGEYF.